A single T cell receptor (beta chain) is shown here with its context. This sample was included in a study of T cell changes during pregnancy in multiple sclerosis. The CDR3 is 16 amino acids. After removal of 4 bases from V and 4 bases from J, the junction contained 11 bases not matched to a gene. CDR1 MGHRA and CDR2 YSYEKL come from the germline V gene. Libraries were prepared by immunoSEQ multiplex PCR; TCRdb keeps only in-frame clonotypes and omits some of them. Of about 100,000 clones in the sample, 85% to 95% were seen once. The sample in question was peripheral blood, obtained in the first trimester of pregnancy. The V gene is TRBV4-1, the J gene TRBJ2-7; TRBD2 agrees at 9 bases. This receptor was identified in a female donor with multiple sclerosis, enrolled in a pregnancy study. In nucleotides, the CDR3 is TGCGCCAGCAGCCTGTCTATAGCGGGAGTGAGTTACGAGCAGTACTTC. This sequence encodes CASSLSIAGVSYEQYF.